A single TCR beta chain is shown here with its context. The target antigen is unknown. These data come from a study of cytomegalovirus exposure and HLA in healthy donors. Overall study results and limits: According to a later analysis, donors in an Asian-associated ancestry cluster reportedly had fewer N-insertions than the roughly 640-donor mean. Reportedly, TCR beta sequences accurately predicted HLA-A and HLA-B alleles in most subjects.

The V gene end was trimmed by 5 bases and the J gene end by 3 bases; junction bases not matched to a gene: 6. The CDR3 has 15 residues. Germline V gives CDR1 SGHVS, CDR2 FQNEAQ. The PCR was carried out with 60 Vbeta primers and 13 Jbeta primers. Profiling relied on immunoSEQ multiplex PCR, and the TCRdb table lists in-frame clones only, not all of them. The profile shows under 55,000 clones, about three quarters of them singletons. Sequencing was done on a sample of PBMCs. This rearrangement joins TRBV7-8 to TRBJ1-5, with TRBD1 identical over 8 bases. The sequence was obtained from a man younger than 45 in good health and CMV-seropositive. CDR3 sequence reads: CASSPRTGLNQPQHF. The CDR3, as DNA: TGTGCCAGCAGCCCCCGGACAGGGCTCAATCAGCCCCAGCATTTT. The full variable domain, in which reference TRBV7-8 and TRBJ1-5 provide the parts outside the CDR3, is GAGVSQSPRYKVAKRGQDVALRCDPISGHVSLFWYQQALGQGPEFLTYFQNEAQLDKSGLPSDRFFAERPEGSVSTLKIQRTQQEDSAVYLCASSPRTGLNQPQHFGDGTRLSIL.